The 32 T cell receptor beta chains listed next were all sequenced from one sample in a study of Graves' ophthalmopathy and Graves' hyperthyroidism. From RNA, the CDR3 regions of TCR beta chains were amplified and sequenced. Second-round multiplex PCR came after first-round RT-PCR with HTBI primers. TCRdb re-analysed the multiplex PCR reads in MiXCR, keeping a single row per CDR3 protein. This table has hundreds of thousands of distinct CDR3 sequences, about 21% appearing once. Sequencing was performed on peripheral blood. These receptor sequences come from a woman aged 18-30 years with stable Graves' hyperthyroidism.

This clonotype was seen at least ten times. The CDR3, as DNA: TGTGCCAGCAGTTTAACGGGACTAGCATCCTACGAGCAGTACTTC. Protein sequence: CASSLTGLASYEQYF. The chain joins TRBV27 to TRBJ2-7; 9 bases are shared with TRBD2. This CDR3 is built from 15 residues. After removal of 2 bases from V and 1 base from J, the junction contained 3 bases not matched to a gene. In germline, CDR1 is MNHEY, CDR2 SMNVEV (reference sequence).

The J gene is TRBJ1-1, the V gene TRBV7-2; 9 bases line up with TRBD1. Losses at the gene ends were 1 base for V and 6 bases for J; bases not matched to a gene: 6. The germline gives CDR1 SGHTA, CDR2 FQGNSA. The CDR3 extends over 15 amino acids. CDR3 nucleotides: TGTGCCAGCAGCTTAGGAGGGACAGGGCAAGCTGAAGCTTTCTTT. Protein sequence: CASSLGGTGQAEAFF.

There are a few counts of this clonotype. The chain joins TRBV11-1 to TRBJ2-7; 11 bases are shared with TRBD2. Germline CDR1 and CDR2: SGHAT and FQDESV (reference sequence). Trimming at V came to 3 bases and at J to 2 bases, leaving 6 bases not matched to a gene. The CDR3 is made up of 16 amino acids. The CDR3 sequence is CASSFETSGGTYEQYF. CDR3 bases: TGTGCCAGCAGCTTCGAAACTAGCGGGGGAACCTACGAGCAGTACTTC.

The sample holds many counts of this clonotype. The chain joins TRBV7-9 to TRBJ2-4; 7 positions agree with TRBD2. There are 16 residues in the CDR3. V shed 5 bases, J shed 0 bases, and the junction held 7 bases outside the gene matches. Germline CDR1 reads SEHNR; CDR2 reads FQNEAQ (reference sequence). DNA of the CDR3: TGTGCCAGCAGCCCGCAGCGGGGCCTAGCCAAAAACATTCAGTACTTC. Encoded protein: CASSPQRGLAKNIQYF.

This clonotype turned up a few times. This chain connects TRBV28 to TRBJ2-5; D remains unclear. The CDR3 sequence is 13 residues long. Germline V gene lookup returns CDR1 MDHEN and CDR2 SYDVKM. Between the trimmed V and J ends, which lost 3 bases and 1 base, there was a span of 6 bases. The CDR3 DNA sequence: TGTGCCAGCAGTTTTTCAGTCCAAGAGACCCAGTACTTC. Amino acids: CASSFSVQETQYF.

Ten or more counts support this clonotype. The chain uses TRBV15 and TRBJ2-7; D unclear. CDR1 is LNHNV and CDR2 is YYDKDF in the germline V gene (reference sequence). CDR3 length: 14 amino acids. V was trimmed by 9 bases and J by 3 bases, leaving 18 bases between them. CDR3 sequence: CATSWGSLGYEQYF. The CDR3 DNA is TGTGCCACTTCCTGGGGATCGCTTGGCTACGAGCAGTACTTC.

This clonotype has at least ten counts. The chain couples TRBV6-2 or TRBV6-3 to TRBJ2-7; D tentatively reads TRBD1 or TRBD2 (5 bases each). Trimming cost V 6 bases and J 2 bases, with 17 bases left between them. The CDR3 has 15 residues. Germline V gene data show CDR1 as MNHEY and CDR2 as SVGEGT. This CDR3 reads CASSRGDGVTYEQYF. In DNA form, the CDR3 reads TGTGCCAGCAGCCGAGGGGACGGCGTTACCTACGAGCAGTACTTC.

This clonotype was seen ten or more times. The V gene is TRBV20-1, the J gene TRBJ1-1, with D perhaps matching TRBD1 (5 bases). V shed 3 bases and J shed 4 bases, with 18 bases lying between them. Germline values: CDR1 DFQATT, CDR2 SNEGSKA (reference sequence). The CDR3 consists of 15 residues. The chain's CDR3 is CSARDPGGTGTEAFF. The CDR3 coding sequence is TGCAGTGCTAGGGACCCGGGGGGAACAGGCACTGAAGCTTTCTTT.

This clonotype was detected ten times or more. This chain connects TRBV2 to TRBJ2-7; D call uncertain. V lost 2 bases and J 0 bases, leaving 14 bases between the germline ends. Germline V CDR1 and CDR2: SNHLY, FYNNEI. This CDR3 has 16 residues. Here the CDR3 reads CASSESQDLYSYEQYF. CDR3 DNA: TGTGCCAGCAGTGAAAGTCAAGACCTATACTCCTACGAGCAGTACTTC.

In this sample, this clonotype turned up a few times. The chain combines TRBV5-4 with TRBJ1-2; TRBD1 might be the D (6 bases). From germline, CDR1 is SGHNT and CDR2 YYREEE (reference sequence). This CDR3 is 13 amino acids long. V was cut by 5 bases and J by 8 bases, with 16 bases left in between. CDR3 amino acids: CASSKQGVGGYTF. For the CDR3, the DNA is TGTGCCAGCAGTAAACAGGGAGTGGGGGGCTACACCTTC.

This clonotype has a count of ten or more. This chain connects TRBV15 to TRBJ1-2; no definite D call. The CDR3 is 15 residues long. The V and J ends lost 0 bases and 1 base respectively, with 9 bases between them. Germline V lookup: CDR1 LNHNV, CDR2 YYDKDF (reference sequence). The DNA for the CDR3 is TGTGCCACCAGCAGAGATCCAGGAGTTAACTATGGCTACACCTTC. This codes for CATSRDPGVNYGYTF.

The genes are TRBV4-3 and TRBJ1-2; 7 bases are shared with TRBD1. The CDR3 totals 15 residues. Germline V lookup: CDR1 LGHNA, CDR2 YSLEER. Unmatched junction bases numbered 7, after V lost 0 bases and J lost 6 bases. The CDR3 DNA is TGCGCCAGCAGCCAAGATGGGCAGGGGGTCGATGGCTACACCTTC. Protein sequence: CASSQDGQGVDGYTF.

This clonotype was seen many times. At one boundary the junction diverges from the germline segment, which might be a read error. This chain links TRBV18 with TRBJ2-2; a weak D match, TRBD2 (6 bases). The CDR3 length is 14 residues. Germline CDR1 is KGHSH and CDR2 is LQKENI. Here the CDR3 reads CASSPTSSTGGLFF. For the CDR3, the DNA is TGTGCCAGCTCACCGACTAGTTCGACCGGGGGGCTGTTTTTT.

The V and J genes are TRBV20-1 and TRBJ1-6; D not certain. The CDR3 has 11 residues. Germline V gene lookup returns CDR1 DFQATT and CDR2 SNEGSKA (reference sequence). The CDR3 DNA is TGCAGCGTCACTCAGGATTCACCCCTCCACTTT. This codes for CSVTQDSPLHF.

This clonotype showed up many times. The V gene is TRBV6-5, the J gene TRBJ2-7; possibly TRBD2 for D (5 bases). Germline CDR1 MNHEY, CDR2 SVGAGI. There are 17 residues in the CDR3. V was clipped by 2 bases and J by 4 bases, with 21 bases between them. The CDR3 coding sequence is TGTGCCAGCAGTTACGAAATGAGGGATAGGAGCAAGTACGAGCAGTACTTC. It encodes CASSYEMRDRSKYEQYF.

The chain has TRBV20-1 and TRBJ2-5; 9 bases are a match to TRBD1. This CDR3 has 13 amino acids. CDR1 is DFQATT, CDR2 SNEGSKA, per germline (reference sequence). The trim removed 6 bases at V and 5 bases at J, leaving 7 bases unmatched. The CDR3 sequence: CSAGGGQGETQYF. CDR3 sequence (DNA): TGCAGTGCAGGGGGAGGACAGGGGGAGACCCAGTACTTC.

The rearrangement uses TRBV6-2 or TRBV6-3 and TRBJ2-7, with D uncertain. Per germline, CDR1 MNHEY and CDR2 SVGEGT. V was pared by 1 base and J by 2 bases, with 3 bases between. CDR3 length equals 12 residues. CDR3 loop: CASSYWPYEQYF. CDR3 bases: TGTGCCAGCAGTTACTGGCCCTACGAGCAGTACTTC.

As for this clonotype: Given a much more abundant clone one base away, this may be a read error. CDR3 in DNA: TGTGCCAGCAGCGTAGTCCCCGACAGGACCGGGCAGTACTTC. It codes for CASSVVPDRTGQYF. The chain combines TRBV9 with TRBJ2-7, with D possibly being TRBD1 (6 bases). There are 14 residues in the CDR3. Germline V gene sequence: CDR1 SGDLS, CDR2 YYNGEE. Trimming removed 0 bases at V and 9 bases at J, with 16 bases between.

There are many counts of this clonotype. The chain links TRBV27 to TRBJ1-5; tentative D call: TRBD1 (5 bases). Trimming took off 8 bases at V and 2 bases at J, with 13 bases between the two ends. The CDR3 sequence is 14 residues long. CDR1 is MNHEY, CDR2 SMNVEV, per germline (reference sequence). The CDR3 loop is CASGLLGGNQPQHF. Here the CDR3 DNA reads TGTGCCAGCGGACTATTGGGGGGCAATCAGCCCCAGCATTTT.

This chain uses TRBV29-1 with TRBJ1-1; D unclear. V was clipped by 4 bases and J by 4 bases, with 7 bases between them. This CDR3 spans 11 amino acids. Germline CDR1 SQVTM, CDR2 ANQGSEA. DNA for the CDR3: TGCAGCGTTGTTACCAGCACTGAAGCTTTCTTT. This translates into CSVVTSTEAFF.

In its sample, this clonotype was seen many times. The V and J genes are TRBV20-1 and TRBJ1-1; D uncertain. This CDR3 has 15 amino acids. Germline V lookup: CDR1 DFQATT, CDR2 SNEGSKA (reference sequence). Trimming took off 5 bases at V and 8 bases at J, with 24 bases between the two ends. The CDR3 here is CSALPVASQKREAFF. The CDR3 nucleotides are TGCAGTGCTCTTCCCGTAGCCAGCCAGAAAAGAGAAGCTTTCTTT.

This clonotype was counted at least ten times. This chain connects TRBV11-2 to TRBJ2-7; 7 bases fit TRBD1. Per the germline V gene, CDR1 is SGHAT and CDR2 is FQNNGV. V trimming: 5 bases; J trimming: 2 bases; junction bases outside the gene matches: 12. This CDR3 comprises 16 residues. CDR3 nucleotides: TGTGCCAGCAGCCGAATTAGACAGGGTGGACCCTACGAGCAGTACTTC. Its protein is CASSRIRQGGPYEQYF.

Comment on this clonotype: This is likely a read error, given that the CDR3 carries no conserved phenylalanine or tryptophan at its end. Because the CDR3's place on the DNA is in doubt, the DNA is left out and the CDR3 is given as listed by TCRdb. The genes are TRBV27 and TRBJ2-7; the DNA was not compared with TRBD2, the D call given in the table. Per germline, CDR1 MNHEY and CDR2 SMNVEV (reference sequence). The CDR3 extends over 15 residues, inclusive of both ends. CDR3: CASSEAWDYPYEQCL.

The chain has TRBV6-2 or TRBV6-3 and TRBJ2-2, with D uncertain. The germline CDR1 and CDR2 sequences are MNHEY and SVGEGT. CDR3 length equals 14 residues. V dropped 2 bases and J dropped 4 bases, with 8 bases sitting between them. CDR3 sequence: CASSYTSSTGELFF. CDR3 nucleotides: TGTGCCAGCAGTTACACCTCTAGCACCGGGGAGCTGTTTTTT.

This clonotype was observed many times. The chain joins TRBV5-4 to TRBJ1-1; D is ambiguous. Between the trimmed V and J ends, which lost 5 bases and 1 base, there was a span of 9 bases. This CDR3 comprises 13 residues. The germline V gene encodes CDR1 SGHNT and CDR2 YYREEE (reference sequence). For the CDR3, the DNA is TGTGCCAGCAGATTGTTGGGGAACACTGAAGCTTTCTTT. This gives the protein CASRLLGNTEAFF.

The count of this clonotype is one. This chain joins TRBV6-1 and TRBJ1-3; D call uncertain. V was cut by 8 bases and J by 0 bases, with 11 bases left in between. The length of the CDR3 is 14 residues. The germline V gene encodes CDR1 MNHNS and CDR2 SASEGT. For the CDR3, the DNA is TGTGCCAGCGATAATCCCAGCTCTGGAAACACCATATATTTT. Protein: CASDNPSSGNTIYF.

Ten or more counts support this clonotype. This rearrangement joins TRBV6-5 to TRBJ2-2; D unresolved. V was clipped by 6 bases and J by 6 bases, with 8 bases between them. Germline values: CDR1 MNHEY, CDR2 SVGAGI. The CDR3 has 12 amino acids. The CDR3: CASSPIPGELFF. CDR3 bases: TGTGCCAGCAGCCCGATTCCCGGGGAGCTGTTTTTT.

This clonotype was counted many times. The CDR3, as DNA: TGCAGTGCTAGAGATCTAGGACAGGGGGTTCCCCTCCACTTT. Translated, it gives CSARDLGQGVPLHF. The rearrangement joins TRBV20-1 to TRBJ1-6; 10 nucleotides align to TRBD1. Trimming at V came to 0 bases and at J to 13 bases, leaving 6 bases not matched to a gene. CDR1 and CDR2 (germline): DFQATT, SNEGSKA (reference sequence). This CDR3 is built from 14 residues.

This clonotype was counted at least ten times. Here the CDR3 DNA reads TGTGCCTGGAGTATGGGCAGGGGGCGAACTGAAGCTTTCTTT. Protein: CAWSMGRGRTEAFF. The chain carries TRBV30 and TRBJ1-1; 8 nucleotides align to TRBD1. The germline CDR1 and CDR2 sequences are GTSNPN and SVGIG (reference sequence). The CDR3 runs to 14 residues. V lost 2 bases, J lost 5 bases, and 7 bases stayed unmatched.

This clonotype showed up many times. The CDR3 carries no conserved terminal phenylalanine or tryptophan, so it likely arises from a read error. This sequence joins TRBV11-2 and TRBJ2-7; 9 bases fit TRBD2. The CDR3 covers 16 residues. Per germline, CDR1 SGHAT and CDR2 FQNNGV. The CDR3 bases are TGTGCCAGCAGCTTAGTTAGCGGGGGAGAGGTATACGTGCAGTACCTC. Encoded protein: CASSLVSGGEVYVQYL.

The table lists this clonotype with many counts. The rearrangement joins TRBV12-3 or TRBV12-4 to TRBJ1-2, with TRBD1 matching 8 bases. Losses at the gene ends were 6 bases for V and 8 bases for J; bases not matched to a gene: 11. The CDR3 totals 14 residues. This CDR3 reads CASSSGTGLGGYTF. In nucleotides, the CDR3 is TGTGCCAGCAGCTCTGGGACAGGCTTGGGGGGCTACACCTTC.

Many counts were recorded for this clonotype. The chain recombines TRBV7-9 with TRBJ1-6, with TRBD1 matching 7 bases. Germline V gives CDR1 SEHNR, CDR2 FQNEAQ (reference sequence). This CDR3 is built from 15 residues. The V and J ends lost 1 base and 7 bases, in that order; junction bases with no gene match: 4. CDR3 DNA sequence: TGTGCCAGCAGCTTAGGGGACAGTTCCAATTCACCCCTCCACTTT. Residues: CASSLGDSSNSPLHF. Filled out from reference TRBV7-9 and TRBJ1-6, the complete variable domain reads DTGVSQNPRHKITKRGQNVTFRCDPISEHNRLYWYRQTLGQGPEFLTYFQNEAQLEKSRLLSDRFSAERPKGSFSTLEIQRTEQGDSAMYLCASSLGDSSNSPLHFGNGTRLTVT.